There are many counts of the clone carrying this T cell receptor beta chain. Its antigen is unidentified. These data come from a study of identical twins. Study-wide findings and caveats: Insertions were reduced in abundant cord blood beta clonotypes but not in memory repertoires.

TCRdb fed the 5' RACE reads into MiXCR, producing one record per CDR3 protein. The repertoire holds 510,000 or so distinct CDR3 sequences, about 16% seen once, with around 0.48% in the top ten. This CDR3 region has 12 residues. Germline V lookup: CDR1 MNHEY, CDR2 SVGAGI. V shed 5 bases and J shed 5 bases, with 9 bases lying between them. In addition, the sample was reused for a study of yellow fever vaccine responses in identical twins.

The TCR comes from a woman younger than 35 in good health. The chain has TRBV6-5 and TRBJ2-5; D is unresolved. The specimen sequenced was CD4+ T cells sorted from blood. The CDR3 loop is CASSRPFETQYF. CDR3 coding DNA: TGTGCCAGCAGTCGCCCTTTTGAGACCCAGTACTTC.